This T cell receptor beta chain was identified in a study of T cells after yellow fever vaccination. Study-level findings and limits: The secondary response showed a weaker magnitude and a faster peak, day 5 versus 15.

The V segment lost 2 bases and the J segment 3 bases; nucleotides outside the gene matches: 6. The CDR3 is 16 residues long. Germline lookup yields CDR1 KGHSH and CDR2 LQKENI. Synthesis of TCR cDNA relied on 5'RACE template switching, which attached a universal primer site and UMIs. TCRdb called the 5' RACE reads again in MiXCR, with one record for every CDR3 protein. The sample consists of about 500,000 distinct CDR3 sequences, roughly a sixth of them appearing once. A word on this clonotype: The antigen is not known.

The source of this sequence is a man aged 18 to 29 who received the YFV17D yellow fever vaccine. The specimen comprised PBMCs, sampled 4 to 5 days after the first yellow fever vaccination. The chain joins TRBV18 to TRBJ2-5; TRBD2 agrees at 10 bases. The CDR3 reads CASSPTGLAVEETQYF. The CDR3 DNA reads as TGTGCCAGCTCACCAACAGGACTAGCGGTGGAAGAGACCCAGTACTTC.